A single sample is the source of the 20 T cell receptor beta chains below, sequenced in a study of response to subunit inactivated influenza vaccine. MiXCR was run by TCRdb on the RT-PCR reads, yielding one entry per CDR3 protein. The sample has approximately 500,000 distinct CDR3 sequences, under 25% seen once. The same sample was also studied in work on T cells expressing NK-cell markers. From that report: Researchers built TCR beta cDNA using 5'RACE template switching with UMIs.

The starting material was CD4+ T cells sorted from PBMCs, obtained approximately 13 days after vaccination. The receptors were gathered from a man in his fifties who received an inactivated influenza vaccine.

The chain has TRBV5-1 and TRBJ1-1; possible D gene TRBD1, 5 bases. Germline CDR1 and CDR2: SGHRS and YFSETQ. This CDR3 is 14 amino acids long. V lost 4 bases, J lost 1 base, and 11 bases lay in between. Here the CDR3 reads CASSGQMRNTEAFF. In nucleotides, the CDR3 is TGCGCCAGCAGCGGACAAATGAGGAACACTGAAGCTTTCTTT.

The V call is TRBV12-3 or TRBV12-4, the J call TRBJ2-3; D is perhaps TRBD1 (6 bases). V was shortened by 5 bases and J by 1 base, with 16 bases between the two germline ends. This CDR3 contains 16 residues. The CDR3 sequence: CASSPNRVVGTDTQYF. The CDR3 DNA is TGTGCCAGCAGTCCGAACAGGGTCGTTGGCACAGATACGCAGTATTTT.

This clonotype was counted at least ten times. This chain links TRBV12-3 or TRBV12-4 with TRBJ2-7, with TRBD2 as a possible D gene (5 bases). V was trimmed by 5 bases and J by 0 bases, leaving 8 bases between them. The CDR3 has 13 residues. This CDR3 is CASSIGISYEQYF. In DNA, the CDR3 is TGTGCCAGCAGTATCGGGATCTCCTACGAGCAGTACTTC.

This clonotype came up a few times. The V call is TRBV4-1, the J call TRBJ1-5; TRBD1 matches 11 bases. Germline lookup yields CDR1 MGHRA and CDR2 YSYEKL. This CDR3 has 15 residues. The trim removed 2 bases at V and 7 bases at J, leaving 4 bases unmatched. CDR3 coding DNA: TGCGCCAGCAGCCAACGGGACAGGGGGGGACAGCCCCAGCATTTT. Protein: CASSQRDRGGQPQHF.

This clonotype was picked up one time. The chain employs TRBV18 and TRBJ1-5; D might be TRBD1 (6 bases). Germline V gives CDR1 KGHSH, CDR2 LQKENI. V was shortened by 3 bases and J by 1 base, with 16 bases between the two germline ends. The length of the CDR3 is 17 residues. The CDR3 region is CASSPRAGGASNQPQHF. In nucleotides, the CDR3 is TGTGCCAGCTCACCCAGGGCTGGGGGCGCAAGCAATCAGCCCCAGCATTTT.

This clonotype was detected only a few times. This sequence joins TRBV12-3 or TRBV12-4 and TRBJ2-2, with 9 bases identical to TRBD1. CDR3 length: 15 residues. V was pared by 3 bases and J by 9 bases, with 8 bases of the junction left unmatched. The CDR3 coding sequence is TGTGCCAGCAGTTTCTCGGGACAGGGCATGCGGGAGCTGTTTTTT. The encoded protein is CASSFSGQGMRELFF.

This clonotype was seen more than once but under ten times. This chain connects TRBV24-1 to TRBJ2-1; a weak D match, TRBD2 (6 bases). V was clipped by 1 base and J by 0 bases, with 12 bases between them. CDR3 size: 17 residues. Germline V lookup: CDR1 KGHDR, CDR2 SFDVKD. Here the CDR3 DNA reads TGTGCCACCAGTGATTTTGGCGGGAAGTTCTCCTACAATGAGCAGTTCTTC. Translation: CATSDFGGKFSYNEQFF.

This clonotype was recorded a few times. The chain couples TRBV4-1 to TRBJ2-2; tentative D call: TRBD2 (6 bases). The CDR3 contains 14 residues. V was pared by 5 bases and J by 4 bases, with 11 bases between. Germline-derived CDR1 and CDR2 are MGHRA and YSYEKL. This CDR3 is CASSYLGGTGELFF. In DNA, the CDR3 is TGCGCCAGCAGCTATTTGGGGGGCACCGGGGAGCTGTTTTTT.

This chain links TRBV3-1 with TRBJ2-1, with TRBD2 identical over 9 bases. The CDR3 is made up of 15 amino acids. In germline, CDR1 is LGHDT, CDR2 YNNKEL (reference sequence). Trimming at V came to 2 bases and at J to 9 bases, leaving 8 bases not matched to a gene. CDR3 residues: CASSQPPGLAFEQFF. CDR3 coding DNA: TGTGCCAGCAGCCAACCCCCGGGACTAGCTTTTGAGCAGTTCTTC.

This clonotype came up a few times. This chain joins TRBV12-3 or TRBV12-4 and TRBJ2-3; 10 positions agree with TRBD2. J lost 4 bases, V lost 5 bases, and 9 bases had no gene match. The CDR3 contains 16 residues. The CDR3: CASSAPGLALPDTQYF. CDR3 bases: TGTGCCAGCAGTGCGCCGGGACTAGCGCTGCCAGATACGCAGTATTTT.

This chain joins TRBV20-1 and TRBJ2-7; the D gene is possibly TRBD1 (5 bases). V was cut by 6 bases and J by 2 bases, with 14 bases left in between. The CDR3 is 13 amino acids. Germline loops: CDR1 DFQATT, CDR2 SNEGSKA (reference sequence). The CDR3 protein is CSAPSQETYEQYF. The CDR3 nucleotides read TGCAGTGCACCTTCACAGGAGACCTACGAGCAGTACTTC.

This clonotype came up a few times. The chain couples TRBV15 to TRBJ2-3; 10 bases agree with TRBD2. This CDR3 has 19 amino acids. Trimming removed 0 bases from V and 3 bases from J; junction bases left unmatched: 12. The V gene's germline CDR1 is LNHNV and CDR2 YYDKDF (reference sequence). The CDR3 sequence: CATSRDKGASGGHTDTQYF. In nucleotides, the CDR3 is TGTGCCACCAGCAGAGATAAAGGGGCTAGCGGGGGCCATACAGATACGCAGTATTTT.

There are a few counts of this clonotype. The J gene is TRBJ2-7, the V gene TRBV4-3; 9 bases align to TRBD1. The germline V gene has CDR1 LGHNA and CDR2 YSLEER. The CDR3 has 14 residues. V lost 4 bases to trimming and J lost 3 bases; unmatched junction nucleotides: 4. The CDR3 sequence: CASSRSGQGYEQYF. The CDR3 region has the DNA TGCGCCAGCAGCCGATCGGGACAGGGCTACGAGCAGTACTTC.

This clonotype was seen more than once but under ten times. The chain is built from TRBV20-1 and TRBJ2-1; TRBD2 matches 14 bases. The V segment lost 7 bases and the J segment 2 bases; nucleotides outside the gene matches: 7. The V gene's germline CDR1 is DFQATT and CDR2 SNEGSKA (reference sequence). The CDR3 spans 16 residues. The chain's CDR3 is CSGKTSGRGPYNEQFF. The CDR3 coding sequence is TGCAGTGGTAAGACTAGCGGGAGGGGGCCCTACAATGAGCAGTTCTTC.

This chain connects TRBV4-2 to TRBJ1-5; TRBD1 matches at 8 bases. The germline V gene has CDR1 LGHNA and CDR2 YNFKEQ. This CDR3 region has 15 residues. The V segment lost 0 bases and the J segment 5 bases; nucleotides outside the gene matches: 3. CDR3 region: CASSQDPGGDQPQHF. The DNA for the CDR3 is TGTGCCAGCAGCCAAGATCCAGGGGGCGATCAGCCCCAGCATTTT.

The J gene is TRBJ2-1, the V gene TRBV20-1, with 15 bases matching TRBD2. J lost 2 bases, V lost 3 bases, and 5 bases had no gene match. The CDR3 spans 17 residues. In germline, CDR1 is DFQATT, CDR2 SNEGSKA (reference sequence). The CDR3 sequence is CSARGLAGGRTYNEQFF. DNA for the CDR3: TGCAGTGCTAGGGGACTAGCGGGGGGTCGGACCTACAATGAGCAGTTCTTC.

The V call is TRBV18, the J call TRBJ1-1; D not resolved. Germline V gives CDR1 KGHSH, CDR2 LQKENI. The CDR3 contains 16 residues. Trimming removed 2 bases at V and 4 bases at J, with 17 bases between. The CDR3 sequence is CASSPKGNIGATEAFF. For the CDR3, the DNA is TGTGCCAGCTCACCAAAAGGAAATATTGGAGCCACTGAAGCTTTCTTT.

The gene calls are TRBV5-1 and TRBJ2-3, with D tentatively TRBD1 or TRBD2 (5 bases each). Deletions cut 2 bases from V and 0 bases from J, with 13 bases between. The CDR3 length is 16 residues. CDR1 and CDR2 (germline): SGHRS, YFSETQ. DNA of the CDR3: TGCGCCAGCAGCTTACGGGGCGGTCGTAGCACAGATACGCAGTATTTT. It specifies CASSLRGGRSTDTQYF.

V gene TRBV5-1 combines with J gene TRBJ2-3; perhaps D is TRBD1 or TRBD2 (6 bases each). Trimming removed 6 bases from V and 2 bases from J, with 13 bases in between. The germline CDR1 and CDR2 sequences are SGHRS and YFSETQ. This CDR3 region has 14 residues. The CDR3 spells CASMKGGPTDTQYF. CDR3 coding DNA: TGCGCCAGCATGAAAGGGGGGCCCACAGATACGCAGTATTTT.

This chain connects TRBV7-2 to TRBJ2-1; D remains ambiguous. Per the germline V gene, CDR1 is SGHTA and CDR2 is FQGNSA. The germline V and J ends were trimmed by 3 bases and 2 bases, with 8 bases remaining between them. The CDR3 has 14 residues. CDR3 protein: CASSLEQPYNEQFF. For the CDR3, the DNA is TGTGCCAGCAGCTTGGAACAGCCCTACAATGAGCAGTTCTTC.